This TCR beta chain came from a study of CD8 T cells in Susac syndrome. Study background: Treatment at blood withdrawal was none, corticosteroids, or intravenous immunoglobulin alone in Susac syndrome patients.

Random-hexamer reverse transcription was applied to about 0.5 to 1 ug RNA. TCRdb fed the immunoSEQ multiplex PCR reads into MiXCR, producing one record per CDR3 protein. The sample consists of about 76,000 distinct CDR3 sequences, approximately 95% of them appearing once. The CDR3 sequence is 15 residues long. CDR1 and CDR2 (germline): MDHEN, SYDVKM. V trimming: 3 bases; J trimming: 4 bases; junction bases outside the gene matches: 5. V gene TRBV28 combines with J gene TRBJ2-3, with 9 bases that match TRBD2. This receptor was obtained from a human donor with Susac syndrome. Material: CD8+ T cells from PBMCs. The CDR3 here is CASSLGSGRADTQYF. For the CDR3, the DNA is TGTGCCAGCAGTTTGGGTAGCGGGAGAGCAGATACGCAGTATTTT.